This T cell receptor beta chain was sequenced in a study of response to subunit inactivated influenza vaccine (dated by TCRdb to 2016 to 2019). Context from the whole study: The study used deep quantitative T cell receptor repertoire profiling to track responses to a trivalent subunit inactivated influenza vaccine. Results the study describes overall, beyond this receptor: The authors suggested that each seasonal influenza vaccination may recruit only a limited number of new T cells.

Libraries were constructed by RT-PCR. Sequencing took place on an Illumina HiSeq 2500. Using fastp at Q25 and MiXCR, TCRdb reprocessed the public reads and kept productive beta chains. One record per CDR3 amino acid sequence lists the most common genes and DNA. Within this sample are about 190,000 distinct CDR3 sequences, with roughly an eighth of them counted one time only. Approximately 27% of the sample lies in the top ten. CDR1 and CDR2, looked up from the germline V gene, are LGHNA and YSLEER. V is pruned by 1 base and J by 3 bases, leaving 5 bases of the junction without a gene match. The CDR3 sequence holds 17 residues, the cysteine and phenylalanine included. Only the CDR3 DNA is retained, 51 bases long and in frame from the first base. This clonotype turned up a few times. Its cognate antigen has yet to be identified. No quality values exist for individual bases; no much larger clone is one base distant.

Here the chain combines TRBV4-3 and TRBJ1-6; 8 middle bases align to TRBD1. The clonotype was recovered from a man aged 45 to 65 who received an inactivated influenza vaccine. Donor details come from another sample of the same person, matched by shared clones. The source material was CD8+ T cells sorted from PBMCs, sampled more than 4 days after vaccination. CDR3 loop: CASSQVGQANYNSPLHF. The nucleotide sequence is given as TGCGCCAGCAGCCAAGTGGGACAGGCAAACTATAATTCACCCCTCCACTTT.